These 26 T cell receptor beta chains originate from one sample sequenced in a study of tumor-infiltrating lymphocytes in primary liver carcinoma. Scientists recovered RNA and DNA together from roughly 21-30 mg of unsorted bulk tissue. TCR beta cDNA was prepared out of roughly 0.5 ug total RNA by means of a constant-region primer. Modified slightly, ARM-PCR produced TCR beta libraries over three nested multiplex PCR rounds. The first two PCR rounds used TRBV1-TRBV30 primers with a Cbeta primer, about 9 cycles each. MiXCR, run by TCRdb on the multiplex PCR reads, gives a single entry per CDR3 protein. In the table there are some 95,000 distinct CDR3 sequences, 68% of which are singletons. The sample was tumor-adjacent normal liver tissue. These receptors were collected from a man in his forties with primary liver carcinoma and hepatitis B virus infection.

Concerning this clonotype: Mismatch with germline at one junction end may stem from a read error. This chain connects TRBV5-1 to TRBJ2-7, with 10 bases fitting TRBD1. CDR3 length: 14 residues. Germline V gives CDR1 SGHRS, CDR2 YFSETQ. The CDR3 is CASSARTGGYERYF. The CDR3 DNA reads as TGTGCCAGCAGCGCCCGGACAGGGGGGTACGAGCGGTACTTC.

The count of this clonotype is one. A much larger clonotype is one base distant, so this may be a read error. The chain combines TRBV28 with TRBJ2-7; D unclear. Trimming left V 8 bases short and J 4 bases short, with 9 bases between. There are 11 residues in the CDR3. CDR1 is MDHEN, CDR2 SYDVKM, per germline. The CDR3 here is CASRRRYEQYF. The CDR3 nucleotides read TGTGCCAGCCGCCGTAGATACGAGCAGTACTTC.

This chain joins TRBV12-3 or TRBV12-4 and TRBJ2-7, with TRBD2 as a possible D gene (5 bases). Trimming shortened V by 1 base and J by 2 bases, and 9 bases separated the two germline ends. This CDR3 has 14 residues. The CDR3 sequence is CASSLDSSPYEQYF. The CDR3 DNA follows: TGTGCCAGCAGTTTAGACTCTAGCCCCTACGAGCAGTACTTC.

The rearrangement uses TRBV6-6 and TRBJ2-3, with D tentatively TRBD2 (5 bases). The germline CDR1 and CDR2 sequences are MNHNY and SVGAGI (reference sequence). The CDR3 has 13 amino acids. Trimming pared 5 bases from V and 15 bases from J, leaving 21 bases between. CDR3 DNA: TGTGCCAGCAGTCCCCCGGGGAGAGATACGCGATATTTT. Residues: CASSPPGRDTRYF.

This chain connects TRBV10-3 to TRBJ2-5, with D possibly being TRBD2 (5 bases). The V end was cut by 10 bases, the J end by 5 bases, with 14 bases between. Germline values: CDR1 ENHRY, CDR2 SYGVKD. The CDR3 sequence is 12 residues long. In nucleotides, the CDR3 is TGTGCCACCCGGGGAGATCAGGAGACCCAGTACTTC. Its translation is CATRGDQETQYF.

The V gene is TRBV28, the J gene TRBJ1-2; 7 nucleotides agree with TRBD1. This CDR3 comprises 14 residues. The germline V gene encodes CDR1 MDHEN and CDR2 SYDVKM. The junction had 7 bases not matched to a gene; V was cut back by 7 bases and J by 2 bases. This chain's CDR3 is CASIAQGTNYGYTF. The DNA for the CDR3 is TGTGCCAGCATTGCACAGGGGACCAACTATGGCTACACCTTC.

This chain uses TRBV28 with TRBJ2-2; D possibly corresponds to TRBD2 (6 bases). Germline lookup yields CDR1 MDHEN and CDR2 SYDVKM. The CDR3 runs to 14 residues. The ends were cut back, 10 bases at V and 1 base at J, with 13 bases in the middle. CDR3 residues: CATYGRENTGELFF. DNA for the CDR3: TGTGCCACCTACGGGCGGGAGAACACCGGGGAGCTGTTTTTT.

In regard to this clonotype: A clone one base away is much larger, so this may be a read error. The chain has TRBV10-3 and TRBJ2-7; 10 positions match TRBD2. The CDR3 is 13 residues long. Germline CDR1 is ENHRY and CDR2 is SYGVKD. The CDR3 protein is CAIGTSDSYELYF. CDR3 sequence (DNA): TGTGCCATAGGGACTAGCGACTCCTACGAGCTGTACTTC.

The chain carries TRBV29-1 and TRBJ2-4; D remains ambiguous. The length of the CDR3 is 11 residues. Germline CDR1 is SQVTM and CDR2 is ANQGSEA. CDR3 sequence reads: CRATLGGIQYF. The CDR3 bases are TGCCGCGCAACCCTAGGTGGCATTCAGTACTTC.

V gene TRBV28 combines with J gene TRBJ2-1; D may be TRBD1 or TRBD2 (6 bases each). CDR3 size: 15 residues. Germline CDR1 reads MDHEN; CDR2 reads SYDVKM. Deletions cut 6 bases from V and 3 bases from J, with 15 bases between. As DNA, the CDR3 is TGTGCCAGCAGCCCGACTAGGGGGAGCTACAATGAGCAGTTCTTC. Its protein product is CASSPTRGSYNEQFF.

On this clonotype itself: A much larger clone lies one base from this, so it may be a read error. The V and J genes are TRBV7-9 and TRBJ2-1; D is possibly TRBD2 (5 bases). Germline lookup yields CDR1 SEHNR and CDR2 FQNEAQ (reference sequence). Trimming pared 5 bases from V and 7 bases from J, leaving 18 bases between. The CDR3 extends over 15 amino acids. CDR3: CASSPMAGEGNEQFF. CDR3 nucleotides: TGTGCCAGCAGCCCGATGGCAGGAGAGGGAAATGAGCAGTTCTTC.

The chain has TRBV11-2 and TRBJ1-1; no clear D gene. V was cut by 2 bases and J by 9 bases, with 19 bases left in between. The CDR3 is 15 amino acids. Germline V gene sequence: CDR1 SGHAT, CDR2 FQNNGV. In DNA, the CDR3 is TGTGCCAGCAGCTTAAGGGAGGGCTTGAACGCTAAAGCTTTCTTT. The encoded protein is CASSLREGLNAKAFF. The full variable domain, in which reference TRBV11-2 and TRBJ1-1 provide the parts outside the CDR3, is EAGVAQSPRYKIIEKRQSVAFWCNPISGHATLYWYQQILGQGPKLLIQFQNNGVVDDSQLPKDRFSAERLKGVDSTLKIQPAKLEDSAVYLCASSLREGLNAKAFFGQGTRLTVV.

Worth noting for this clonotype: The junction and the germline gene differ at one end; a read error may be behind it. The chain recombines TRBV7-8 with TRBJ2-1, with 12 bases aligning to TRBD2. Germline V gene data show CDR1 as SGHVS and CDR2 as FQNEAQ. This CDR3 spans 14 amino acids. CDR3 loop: CGSSIEASGRAQFF. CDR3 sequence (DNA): TGTGGCAGCAGCATAGAGGCTAGCGGGAGGGCCCAGTTCTTC. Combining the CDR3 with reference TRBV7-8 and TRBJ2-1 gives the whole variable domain GAGVSQSPRYKVAKRGQDVALRCDPISGHVSLFWYQQALGQGPEFLTYFQNEAQLDKSGLPSDRFFAERPEGSVSTLKIQRTQQEDSAVYLCGSSIEASGRAQFFGPGTRLTVL.

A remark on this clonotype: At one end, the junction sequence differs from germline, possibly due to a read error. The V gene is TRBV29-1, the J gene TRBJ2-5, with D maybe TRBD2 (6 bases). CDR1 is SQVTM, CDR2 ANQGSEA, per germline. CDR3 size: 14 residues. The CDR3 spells CSVSGLSGQETQYF. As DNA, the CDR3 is TGTAGCGTGTCGGGCCTCAGCGGGCAAGAGACCCAGTACTTC.

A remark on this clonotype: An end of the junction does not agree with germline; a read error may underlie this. The CDR3 spells CASKVGGTQEAQYF. The CDR3, as DNA: TGTGCCAGCAAGGTTGGCGGGACCCAAGAGGCCCAGTACTTC. This chain connects TRBV6-1 to TRBJ2-5, with D perhaps TRBD2 (6 bases). This CDR3 spans 14 amino acids. The germline V gene has CDR1 MNHNS and CDR2 SASEGT.

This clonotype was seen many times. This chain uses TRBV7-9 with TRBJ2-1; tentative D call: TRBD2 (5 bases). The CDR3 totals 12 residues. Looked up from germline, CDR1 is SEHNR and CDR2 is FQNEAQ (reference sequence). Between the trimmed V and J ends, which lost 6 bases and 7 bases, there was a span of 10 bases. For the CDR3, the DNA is TGTGCCAGCAGGCTCGGACTGAATGAGCAGTTCTTC. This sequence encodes CASRLGLNEQFF.

CDR3 region: CAISRYRGLGANVLTF. In DNA form, the CDR3 reads TGTGCCATAAGCCGGTACAGGGGGCTTGGGGCCAACGTCCTGACTTTC. The chain uses TRBV10-3 and TRBJ2-6; 9 positions agree with TRBD1. The J segment lost 3 bases and the V segment lost 9 bases, leaving 9 bases of the junction unmatched. Germline V gene lookup returns CDR1 ENHRY and CDR2 SYGVKD. The CDR3 has 16 residues.

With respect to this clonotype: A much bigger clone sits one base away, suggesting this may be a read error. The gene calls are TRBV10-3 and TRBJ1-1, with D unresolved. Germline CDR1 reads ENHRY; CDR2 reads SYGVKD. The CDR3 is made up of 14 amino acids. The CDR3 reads CAISEGSQNIEAFF. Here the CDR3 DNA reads TGTGCCATCAGTGAGGGCAGCCAGAACATTGAAGCTTTCTTT.

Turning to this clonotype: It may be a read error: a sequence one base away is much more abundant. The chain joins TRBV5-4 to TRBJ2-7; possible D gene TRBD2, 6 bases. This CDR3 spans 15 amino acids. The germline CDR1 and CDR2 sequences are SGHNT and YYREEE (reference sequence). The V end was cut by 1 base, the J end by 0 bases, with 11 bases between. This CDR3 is CASSLSGCFSYEQYF. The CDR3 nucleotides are TGTGCCAGCAGCTTGAGCGGGTGCTTCTCCTACGAGCAGTACTTC. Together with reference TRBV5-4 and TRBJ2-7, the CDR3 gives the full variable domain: ETGVTQSPTHLIKTRGQQVTLRCSSQSGHNTVSWYQQALGQGPQFIFQYYREEENGRGNFPPRFSGLQFPNYSSELNVNALELDDSALYLCASSLSGCFSYEQYFGPGTRLTVT.

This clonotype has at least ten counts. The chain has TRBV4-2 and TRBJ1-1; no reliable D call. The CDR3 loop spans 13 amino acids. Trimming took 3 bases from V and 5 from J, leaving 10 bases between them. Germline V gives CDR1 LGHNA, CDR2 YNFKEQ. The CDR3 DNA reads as TGTGCCAGCAGCCACGATATCAAAACTGAAGCTTTCTTT. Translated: CASSHDIKTEAFF.

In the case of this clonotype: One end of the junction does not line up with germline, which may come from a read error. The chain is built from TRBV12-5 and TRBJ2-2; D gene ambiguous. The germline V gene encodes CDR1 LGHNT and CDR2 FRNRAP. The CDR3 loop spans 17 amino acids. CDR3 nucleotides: TGTGCTAGTGGTTTGATACTTGGACGGATGAACACTGGGGAGCTGTTTTTT. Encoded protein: CASGLILGRMNTGELFF.

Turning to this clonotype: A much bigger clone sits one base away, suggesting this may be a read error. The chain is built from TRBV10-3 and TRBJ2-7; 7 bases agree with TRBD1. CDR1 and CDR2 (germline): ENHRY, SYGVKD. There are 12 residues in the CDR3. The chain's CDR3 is CAIGTAPYEQCF. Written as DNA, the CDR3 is TGTGCCATTGGGACAGCTCCCTACGAGCAGTGCTTC.

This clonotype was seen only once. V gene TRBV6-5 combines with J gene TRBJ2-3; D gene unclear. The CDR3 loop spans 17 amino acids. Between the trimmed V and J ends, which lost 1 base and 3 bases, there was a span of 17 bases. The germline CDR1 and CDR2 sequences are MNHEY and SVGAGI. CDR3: CASSYLLHGARTDTQYF. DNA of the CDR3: TGTGCCAGCAGTTACTTGCTGCATGGAGCCAGGACAGATACGCAGTATTTT.

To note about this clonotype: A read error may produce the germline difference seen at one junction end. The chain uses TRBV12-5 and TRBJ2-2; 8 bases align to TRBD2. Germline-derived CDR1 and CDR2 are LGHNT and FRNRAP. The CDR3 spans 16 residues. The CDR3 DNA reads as TGTACTAGCGGTCCCCCGGGCGGCTCGAACACCGGGGAGCTGTTTTTT. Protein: CTSGPPGGSNTGELFF.

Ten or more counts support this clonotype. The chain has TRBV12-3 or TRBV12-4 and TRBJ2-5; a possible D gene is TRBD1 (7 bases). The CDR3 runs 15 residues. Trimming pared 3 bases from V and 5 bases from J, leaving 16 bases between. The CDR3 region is CASSFRGGGAETQYF. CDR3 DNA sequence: TGTGCCAGCAGTTTCCGTGGAGGGGGCGCGGAGACCCAGTACTTC.

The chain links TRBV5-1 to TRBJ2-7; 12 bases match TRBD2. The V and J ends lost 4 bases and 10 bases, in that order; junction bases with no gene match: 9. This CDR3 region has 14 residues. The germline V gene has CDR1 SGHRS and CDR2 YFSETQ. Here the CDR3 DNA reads TGCGCCAGCAGCGCGACTAGCGGGAGTTATGATCAGTACTTC. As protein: CASSATSGSYDQYF.